This record covers a single T cell receptor (beta chain). This CDR3 region has 14 residues. Between the trimmed V and J ends, which lost 4 bases and 7 bases, there was a span of 16 bases. From germline, CDR1 is SQVTM and CDR2 ANQGSEA. Source study methods: How many nucleated cells were present was estimated from reference gene primer amplification. Clones were sequenced by immunoSEQ multiplex PCR, and TCRdb holds only the in-frame ones, with some missing. V and J calls plus clone size are reproduced from that table; the DNA served to infer D and trimming. The sample includes 70,000 to 90,000 clones, about 86% of them seen just once. This sample is part of a study of blood T cell repertoires in COVID-19.

Input material: peripheral blood. This chain links TRBV29-1 with TRBJ1-4; weak D call: TRBD1 (5 bases). The sequence was collected from a man in his sixties with acute or convalescent COVID-19. The CDR3 DNA is TGCAGCGTTGTTTCGGGGGGGTTGGGTGAAAAACTGTTTTTT. This translates into CSVVSGGLGEKLFF.